This T cell receptor beta chain is from a study of blood T cell repertoires in COVID-19. This CDR3 has 14 amino acids. Germline V gene data show CDR1 as MNHEY and CDR2 as SVGEGT. V lost 6 bases to trimming and J lost 1 base; unmatched junction nucleotides: 5. This clone was counted a few times. Repertoires were generated with immunoSEQ multiplex PCR, while TCRdb's copy carries only in-frame clones and drops some. The sample lists about 200,000 clones, around 84% occurring once. J is TRBJ2-7 and V is TRBV6-2 or TRBV6-3; 8 positions agree with TRBD2. The TCR was taken from a man aged 55 to 70 with acute or convalescent COVID-19. The sample comprised peripheral blood. CDR3 sequence: CASSPRLASYEQYF. For the CDR3, the DNA is TGTGCCAGCAGCCCTAGACTAGCGTCCTACGAGCAGTACTTC.